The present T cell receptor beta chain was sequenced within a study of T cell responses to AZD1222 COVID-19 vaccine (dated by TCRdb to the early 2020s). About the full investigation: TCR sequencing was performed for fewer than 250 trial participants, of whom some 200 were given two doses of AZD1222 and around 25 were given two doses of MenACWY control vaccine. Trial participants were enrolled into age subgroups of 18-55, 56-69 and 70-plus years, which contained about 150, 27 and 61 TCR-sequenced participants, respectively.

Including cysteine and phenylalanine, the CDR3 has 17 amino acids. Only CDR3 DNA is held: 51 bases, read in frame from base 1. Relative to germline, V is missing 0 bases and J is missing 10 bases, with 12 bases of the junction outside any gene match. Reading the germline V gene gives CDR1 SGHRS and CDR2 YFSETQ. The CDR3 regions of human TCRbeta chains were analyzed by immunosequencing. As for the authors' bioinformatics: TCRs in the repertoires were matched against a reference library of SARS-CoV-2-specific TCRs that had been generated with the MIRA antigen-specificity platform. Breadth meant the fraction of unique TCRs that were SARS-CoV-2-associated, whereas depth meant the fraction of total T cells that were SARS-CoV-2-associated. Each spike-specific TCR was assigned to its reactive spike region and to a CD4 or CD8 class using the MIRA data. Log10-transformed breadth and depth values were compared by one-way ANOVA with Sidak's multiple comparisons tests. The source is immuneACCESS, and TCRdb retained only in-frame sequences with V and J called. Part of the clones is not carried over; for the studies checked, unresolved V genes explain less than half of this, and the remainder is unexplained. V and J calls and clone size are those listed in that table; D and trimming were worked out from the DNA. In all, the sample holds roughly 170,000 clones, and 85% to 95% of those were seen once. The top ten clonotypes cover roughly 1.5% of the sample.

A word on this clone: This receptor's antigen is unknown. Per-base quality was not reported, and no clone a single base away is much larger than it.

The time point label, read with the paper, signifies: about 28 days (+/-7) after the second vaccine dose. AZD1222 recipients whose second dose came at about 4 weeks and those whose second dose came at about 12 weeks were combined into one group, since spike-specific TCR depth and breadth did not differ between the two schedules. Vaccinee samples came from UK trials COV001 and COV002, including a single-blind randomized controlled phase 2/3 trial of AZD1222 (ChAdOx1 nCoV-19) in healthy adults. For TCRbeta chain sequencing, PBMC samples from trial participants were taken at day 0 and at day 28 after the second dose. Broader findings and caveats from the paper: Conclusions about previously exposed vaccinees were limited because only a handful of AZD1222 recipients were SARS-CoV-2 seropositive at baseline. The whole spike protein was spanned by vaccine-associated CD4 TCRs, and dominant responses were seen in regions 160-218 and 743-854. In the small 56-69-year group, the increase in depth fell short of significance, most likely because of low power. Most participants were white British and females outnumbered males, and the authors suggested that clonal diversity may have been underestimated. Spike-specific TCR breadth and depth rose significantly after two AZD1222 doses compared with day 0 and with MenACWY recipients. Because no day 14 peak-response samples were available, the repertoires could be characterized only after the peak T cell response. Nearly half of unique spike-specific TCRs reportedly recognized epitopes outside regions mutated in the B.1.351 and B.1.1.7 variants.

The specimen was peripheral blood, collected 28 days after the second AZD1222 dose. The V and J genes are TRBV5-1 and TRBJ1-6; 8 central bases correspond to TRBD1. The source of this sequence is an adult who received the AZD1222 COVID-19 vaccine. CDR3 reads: CASSLGRQGRIGSPLHF. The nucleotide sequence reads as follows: TGCGCCAGCAGCTTGGGCCGACAGGGGAGAATTGGGTCACCCCTCCACTTT.